These 19 T cell receptor beta chains originate from one sample sequenced in a study of blood T cells in healthy people across ages. Next came a second PCR, run for roughly 6 to 11 cycles, which used a sample-barcoded 5' primer along with a J-beta primer mix. TCRdb used MiXCR to reprocess the 5' RACE reads, holding one entry per CDR3 protein. The table lists roughly 900,000 distinct CDR3 sequences, more than 25% of them singletons. Sequencing used blood. These receptors originate from a woman older than 75 in good health.

The chain joins TRBV10-1 to TRBJ2-1; TRBD2 matches 8 bases. Trimming at V came to 3 bases and at J to 1 base, leaving 2 bases not matched to a gene. CDR1 is WNHNN, CDR2 SYGVQD, per germline (reference sequence). CDR3 size: 15 residues. The CDR3 DNA is TGCGCCAGCAGTGACGGCGGGGGGTCCTACAATGAGCAGTTCTTC. Protein: CASSDGGGSYNEQFF.

This clonotype has more than one count but fewer than ten. The rearrangement uses TRBV14 and TRBJ1-1, with 7 bases identical to TRBD1. CDR1 and CDR2 (germline): SGHDN, FVKESK. V lost 3 bases, J lost 0 bases, and 7 bases stayed unmatched. The CDR3 contains 16 residues. The CDR3 DNA is TGTGCCAGCAGCCACCGTGGGACAGTAATGAACACTGAAGCTTTCTTT. This translates into CASSHRGTVMNTEAFF.

This clonotype was picked up many times. The genes are TRBV12-3 or TRBV12-4 and TRBJ2-5, with 7 bases that match TRBD2. Unmatched junction bases numbered 2, after V lost 3 bases and J lost 4 bases. The CDR3 is 13 amino acids. The CDR3 region has the DNA TGTGCCAGCAGTTTTGGGGAGGGAGAGACCCAGTACTTC. This codes for CASSFGEGETQYF.

This clonotype was detected ten times or more. The J gene is TRBJ2-5, the V gene TRBV5-1; possibly TRBD1 for D (6 bases). The CDR3 totals 15 residues. Germline CDR1 SGHRS, CDR2 YFSETQ. The ends were cut back, 4 bases at V and 4 bases at J, with 17 bases in the middle. The CDR3 loop reads CASSQDTGLGETQYF. CDR3 bases: TGCGCCAGCAGCCAAGACACAGGGTTGGGAGAGACCCAGTACTTC.

As concerns this clonotype: One end of the junction is discordant with germline, which a read error may explain. This chain connects TRBV4-1 to TRBJ2-1, with D perhaps assigned TRBD1 or TRBD2 (9 bases each). The CDR3 is made up of 19 amino acids. Looked up from germline, CDR1 is MGHRA and CDR2 is YSYEKL. In DNA form, the CDR3 reads TGCACCAGCAGCCAGACCGGGACAGGGAGCGGGGGGAGGATCAATGAGCAGTTCTTC. This translates into CTSSQTGTGSGGRINEQFF.

The V and J genes are TRBV28 and TRBJ1-5, with D possibly being TRBD1 (6 bases). CDR3 length: 14 amino acids. CDR1 MDHEN and CDR2 SYDVKM come from the germline V gene. V was cut by 6 bases and J by 3 bases, with 12 bases left in between. CDR3 nucleotide sequence: TGTGCCAGCAGGTCCCGGACAGACAATCAGCCCCAGCATTTT. Protein product: CASRSRTDNQPQHF. Full variable domain (rest looked up from reference TRBV28 and TRBJ1-5): DVKVTQSSRYLVKRTGEKVFLECVQDMDHENMFWYRQDPGLGLRLIYFSYDVKMKEKGDIPEGYSVSREKKERFSLILESASTNQTSMYLCASRSRTDNQPQHFGDGTRLSIL.

This clonotype was seen a few times. The V call is TRBV18, the J call TRBJ2-5; D ambiguous. Trimming removed 3 bases at V and 11 bases at J, with 10 bases between. Germline V CDR1 and CDR2: KGHSH, LQKENI. The CDR3 length is 11 residues. CDR3 nucleotides: TGTGCCAGCTCACCTCAAGAGCCTCAGTACTTC. Protein product: CASSPQEPQYF. The whole variable domain, filled in from reference TRBV18 and TRBJ2-5, reads NAGVMQNPRHLVRRRGQEARLRCSPMKGHSHVYWYRQLPEEGLKFMVYLQKENIIDESGMPKERFSAEFPKEGPSILRIQQVVRGDSAAYFCASSPQEPQYFGPGTRLLVL.

This clonotype was found many times. The chain joins TRBV7-2 to TRBJ1-5; D gene unclear. V gave up 5 bases and J gave up 5 bases, with 22 bases separating them. This CDR3 spans 17 amino acids. Germline V gene lookup returns CDR1 SGHTA and CDR2 FQGNSA. Here the CDR3 reads CASSLDGTGRSDQPQHF. The CDR3 DNA reads as TGTGCCAGCAGCCTAGATGGAACGGGGAGATCGGATCAGCCCCAGCATTTT.

This chain connects TRBV20-1 to TRBJ1-2; 8 nucleotides match TRBD1. V was clipped by 3 bases and J by 4 bases; unmatched bases: 10. CDR3 length: 15 amino acids. Germline V gene data show CDR1 as DFQATT and CDR2 as SNEGSKA (reference sequence). The CDR3, as DNA: TGCAGTGCTAGGACCTTCGGACAGGGACGCTATGGCTACACCTTC. This sequence encodes CSARTFGQGRYGYTF.

This clonotype was found once. The V gene is TRBV7-2, the J gene TRBJ2-1, with 13 bases matching TRBD2. Germline assignment: CDR1 SGHTA and CDR2 FQGNSA. The V gene end was trimmed by 5 bases and the J gene end by 8 bases; junction bases not matched to a gene: 6. The length of the CDR3 is 15 residues. The CDR3 bases are TGTGCCAGCAGCCCGACTAGCGGGAGGTATGATGAGCAGTTCTTC. It codes for CASSPTSGRYDEQFF.

The chain has TRBV30 and TRBJ2-2, with 8 bases aligning to TRBD1. Germline V gene sequence: CDR1 GTSNPN, CDR2 SVGIG (reference sequence). The ends lost 7 bases at V and 2 bases at J; junction bases unmatched: 3. The CDR3 is 13 amino acids. The CDR3: CALDRANTGELFF. DNA for the CDR3: TGTGCCTTGGACAGGGCAAACACCGGGGAGCTGTTTTTT.

Points on this clonotype: Germline is not matched at one junction end, which may reflect a read error. DNA for the CDR3: TGTGCCGGCAGCTTAACGGGGTTTCGGGAGACCCAGTACTTC. Translation: CAGSLTGFRETQYF. V is TRBV7-9 and J is TRBJ2-5, with D maybe TRBD2 (5 bases). The CDR3 length is 14 residues. The germline gives CDR1 SEHNR, CDR2 FQNEAQ (reference sequence).

This clonotype was seen many times. V usage is TRBV6-2 or TRBV6-3 and J usage is TRBJ1-1; D gene ambiguous. V shed 5 bases and J shed 2 bases, with 18 bases lying between them. The CDR3 is 16 amino acids. The V gene's germline CDR1 is MNHEY and CDR2 SVGEGT. CDR3 bases: TGTGCCAGCAGTACCCAGAGGGCCAAGCCCAACACTGAAGCTTTCTTT. Its protein product is CASSTQRAKPNTEAFF.

This clonotype was seen ten or more times. This chain uses TRBV5-5 with TRBJ2-1; the match to TRBD2 covers 8 bases. Germline-derived CDR1 and CDR2 are SGHKS and YYEKEE (reference sequence). The J segment lost 6 bases and the V segment lost 3 bases, leaving 11 bases of the junction unmatched. This CDR3 region has 16 residues. The DNA for the CDR3 is TGTGCCAGCAGCTGGACGGGACTAGAACTCTTCAATGAGCAGTTCTTC. Its translation: CASSWTGLELFNEQFF.

This clonotype was found a few times. The chain recombines TRBV12-3 or TRBV12-4 with TRBJ1-4, with D uncertain. Trimming stripped 1 base from V and 7 bases from J, with 1 base between. The CDR3 is 11 residues long. For the CDR3, the DNA is TGTGCCAGCAGTTTAGTTGAAAAACTGTTTTTT. It yields the protein CASSLVEKLFF.

The DNA for the CDR3 is TGTGCCAGCAGCCAAGCTAGCGGGGGGGCCGATACGCAGTATTTT. It translates to CASSQASGGADTQYF. The chain uses TRBV14 and TRBJ2-3, with 12 bases lining up with TRBD2. The V gene end was trimmed by 1 base and the J gene end by 6 bases; junction bases not matched to a gene: 2. The CDR3 contains 15 residues. Germline V gene sequence: CDR1 SGHDN, CDR2 FVKESK.

As for this clonotype: A read error may be the cause here, since a much bigger clone is one base away. The chain recombines TRBV27 with TRBJ2-1; D tentatively reads TRBD1 or TRBD2 (6 bases each). The CDR3 runs 14 residues. CDR1 and CDR2 (germline): MNHEY, SMNVEV (reference sequence). CDR3 DNA sequence: TGTACCAGCAGTTTCCGGGGGCCATACAATGAGCAGTTCTTC. Its translation is CTSSFRGPYNEQFF.

This clonotype was detected many times. The rearrangement joins TRBV24-1 to TRBJ2-5, with 8 bases lining up with TRBD1. Germline CDR1 and CDR2: KGHDR and SFDVKD. The CDR3 runs 16 residues. V was pared by 3 bases and J by 5 bases, with 10 bases of the junction left unmatched. The CDR3 sequence: CATSDRADRGGETQYF. For the CDR3, the DNA is TGTGCCACCAGTGATCGAGCCGACAGGGGCGGGGAGACCCAGTACTTC.

This clonotype has only one observation. This chain uses TRBV29-1 with TRBJ1-2, with a tentative D call TRBD1 (5 bases). The germline V gene has CDR1 SQVTM and CDR2 ANQGSEA. The CDR3 runs 15 residues. The ends were cut back, 0 bases at V and 7 bases at J, with 18 bases in the middle. This chain's CDR3 is CSVEDPMAGRSGYTF. CDR3 in DNA: TGCAGCGTTGAAGACCCCATGGCAGGGAGGAGTGGCTACACCTTC.